This paragraph covers one TCR beta chain sequence. No cognate antigen has been identified for it. Base qualities are not provided; no much larger clone lies one nucleotide away. CD8 naive samples were CD45RO-negative cells positively selected for CCR7, giving a CD45RA+CCR7+ population that excluded TemRA cells. Healthy HIV-negative adults with no recently reported acute infections or vaccinations were included as donors. All donors were Caucasian adults living in Nashville, Tennessee, USA. Blood was obtained by leukapheresis, after which PBMCs were separated by Ficoll-Histopaque density gradient centrifugation and cryopreserved in liquid nitrogen vapor phase. Analytical flow cytometry was used to check the purity and quantity of every magnetically sorted T cell population. Genomic DNA was isolated from every sorted fraction and measured by UV absorbance on a Nanodrop 2000c. TCR CDR3 regions were amplified from genomic DNA by multiplex PCR using the deep immunoSEQ assay. Genomic DNA extracted from each cell subset was distributed evenly over all wells of several immunoSEQ 96-well plates, and each plate served as one replicate. For sorted subsets, each replicate PCR was loaded with roughly 200 ng genomic DNA, equivalent to 25,000 to 30,000 T cell genomes. The purified libraries were quantified using a Qubit 3.0 fluorometer, sized with a Bioanalyzer 2100, and then quantified again using the KAPA Library Quantification kit. A separate single-read 150-cycle Illumina NextSeq 550 flow cell was used to sequence each immunoSEQ 96-well plate. In the original analysis: Because the immunoSEQ output included only junctional sequences and no quality scores, the filtering could not be the same as the filtering used for full-length reads. Sequences were annotated with PyIR, a Python wrapper for IgBLAST v1.9, using IMGT germline references to assign V/J genes and CDR3. Reads with weak V/J assignments (E-value above 1e-6), missing CDR3, stop codons, out-of-frame junctions, or ambiguous translated residues were removed. V3J clonotypes were defined as sequences sharing an identical inferred V gene, J gene, and CDR3 amino acid sequence. To compute the percentage overlap between repertoires, the number of shared unique clonotypes was divided by the size of the smaller repertoire. Richness of each repertoire was evaluated using RTK rarefaction, the Chao1 estimator, and Recon v2.1 estimates of unobserved clonotypes. Generation probabilities were computed with OLGA for all TCRbeta clonotypes obtained by the gDNA method from a handful of donors. TCRdb's version of the immuneACCESS table is confined to in-frame rearrangements and falls short of the full clone set. An unresolved V gene accounts for under half of the shortfall where checked; the remainder is of unknown origin. V and J calls and clone size come straight from that table; D and trimming were deduced from the DNA. A total of under 1 million clones appear in this sample, around 96% of them only once. The top ten clones comprise around 0.25% of the sample.

The sample originates from a study of shared clonotypes between healthy human individuals (dated by TCRdb to the early 2020s). Regarding the study in general: Three men and a couple of women, aged 18 to 49 years, made up the cohort. To increase sequencing depth and limit assay-specific biases, TCR repertoire library preparation and sequencing were carried out by different laboratories using diverse techniques. To estimate repertoire size and how much clonotype sharing occurs between individuals, the study deeply sequenced the blood TCR repertoires of about five healthy adults. Per donor, three plates each were used for CD4 naive and CD4 memory, two for CD8 naive, and one for CD8 memory. Leukapheresis yielded between about 0.8 and 9.5 billion PBMCs per donor. The full study reports these points: The small number of donors limited the genetic and exposure-history diversity represented. Naive subsets generally had larger estimated clonotype richness than memory subsets. Compared with non-shared clonotypes, the clonotypes found in all four sorted-subset donors had higher generation probabilities. Sampling was restricted to blood, and TCR repertoires in tissue are likely to differ from TCR repertoires in blood. Rarefaction of sorted-subset datasets indicated incomplete sequencing despite the large sequencing depth. Across a handful of donors, about 5.2% of naive CD4, 3% to 4% of naive CD8, about 2.3% of memory CD4, and approximately 0.4% of memory CD8 clonotypes were shared. Pairwise subsampling indicated that sequencing depth was expected to affect the degree of clonotype sharing among donors.

V is cut by 0 bases and J by 6 bases, and the space between the germline ends is 15 bases. Reading the germline V gene (reference sequence) gives CDR1 LNHNV and CDR2 YYDKDF. The CDR3, cysteine through phenylalanine, is 16 amino acids long. Only the CDR3 region is kept as DNA, spanning 48 bases read in frame from base 1. Source material: naive CD8+ T cells sorted from blood. Explained via the paper, the cell subset or site label denotes: CD45RA+CCR7+. The chain links TRBV15 with TRBJ2-1; the D gene is perhaps TRBD2, from 6 matching bases. This TCR derives from a man aged 25-40 years in good health. The DNA is as follows: TGTGCCACCAGCAGAGATCTCGGTTCGGGGGTCAATGAGCAGTTCTTC. It is translated as CATSRDLGSGVNEQFF.